This entry lists 21 T cell receptor beta chains sequenced from one sample in a study of T cells after yellow fever vaccination. MiXCR, applied by TCRdb to the 5' RACE reads, yields one record per CDR3 protein. The table includes tens of thousands of distinct CDR3 sequences, around 7.8% detected once. Material: CD8+ T cells sorted from PBMCs, obtained 10 days after the first yellow fever vaccination. The receptors were gathered from a man between 18 and 35 years old who received the YFV17D yellow fever vaccine.

This clonotype was detected only a few times. The V call is TRBV20-1, the J call TRBJ2-7, with 12 bases matching TRBD2. Germline CDR1 is DFQATT and CDR2 is SNEGSKA (reference sequence). V lost 7 bases to trimming and J lost 0 bases; unmatched junction nucleotides: 10. This CDR3 contains 16 residues. The CDR3 sequence: CSVWGLAGPSSYEQYF. DNA for the CDR3: TGCAGTGTTTGGGGACTAGCGGGTCCTAGCTCCTACGAGCAGTACTTC.

The sample holds many counts of this clonotype. The CDR3 bases are TGTGCCAGCAGCTCAGACTGTAATTTAACCTACAATGAGCAGTTCTTC. Its protein product is CASSSDCNLTYNEQFF. V and J are TRBV7-3 and TRBJ2-1; no reliable D call. The V end lost 4 bases, the J end lost 2 bases, and 15 bases lay between the germline ends. The CDR3 covers 16 residues. CDR1 and CDR2 from the germline V gene are SGHTA and FQGTGA.

This clonotype has just a few counts. The rearrangement links TRBV10-3 to TRBJ2-6, with TRBD1 identical over 9 bases. This CDR3 region has 16 residues. V lost 4 bases to trimming and J lost 8 bases; unmatched junction nucleotides: 9. Germline V gene lookup returns CDR1 ENHRY and CDR2 SYGVKD. The CDR3 here is CAISGSRDRVSNVLTF. CDR3 bases: TGTGCCATCAGTGGCAGCCGGGACAGGGTGTCCAACGTCCTGACTTTC.

This clonotype has a count of ten or more. The genes are TRBV2 and TRBJ2-7, with D uncertain. CDR1 is SNHLY and CDR2 is FYNNEI in the germline V gene. The V end was cut by 8 bases, the J end by 3 bases, with 8 bases between. The CDR3 contains 11 residues. The CDR3 loop reads CASRRSYEQYF. The CDR3 DNA is TGTGCCAGCCGCCGAAGCTACGAGCAGTACTTC.

This chain links TRBV28 with TRBJ2-2, with TRBD1 matching 7 bases. Germline V gene data show CDR1 as MDHEN and CDR2 as SYDVKM. Trimming removed 5 bases from V and 2 bases from J; junction bases left unmatched: 8. This CDR3 has 16 amino acids. The CDR3 reads CASSPRTGVNTGELFF. CDR3 in DNA: TGTGCCAGCAGTCCCCGAACAGGGGTAAACACCGGGGAGCTGTTTTTT.

The chain links TRBV5-1 to TRBJ1-2; D uncertain. This CDR3 contains 12 residues. V lost 0 bases to trimming and J lost 8 bases, with 8 bases between them. In germline, CDR1 is SGHRS, CDR2 YFSETQ. The CDR3 DNA reads TGCGCCAGCAGCTTGGGAGGGAGCGGCTACACCTTC. Its translation is CASSLGGSGYTF.

This clonotype was observed a few times. V usage is TRBV4-2 and J usage is TRBJ2-1, with 7 nucleotides matching TRBD2. CDR3 length: 16 residues. V lost 0 bases to trimming and J lost 3 bases; unmatched junction nucleotides: 5. Per the germline V gene, CDR1 is LGHNA and CDR2 is YNFKEQ. CDR3 sequence reads: CASSQDIRGVYNEQFF. The CDR3 region has the DNA TGTGCCAGCAGCCAAGATATTCGGGGGGTCTACAATGAGCAGTTCTTC.

This clonotype was counted many times. V and J are TRBV13 and TRBJ2-3; D gene unclear. The CDR3 totals 12 residues. Trimming removed 2 bases from V and 5 bases from J, with 5 bases in between. CDR1 is PRHDT and CDR2 is FYEKMQ in the germline V gene (reference sequence). The CDR3 coding sequence is TGTGCCAGCAGCTTAAAGGGAGATACGCAGTATTTT. Protein product: CASSLKGDTQYF.

This clonotype was detected ten times or more. The rearrangement joins TRBV27 to TRBJ2-1, with 7 bases aligning to TRBD2. The CDR3 runs 13 residues. CDR1 is MNHEY, CDR2 SMNVEV, per germline (reference sequence). V shed 5 bases, J shed 7 bases, and the junction held 5 bases outside the gene matches. As DNA, the CDR3 is TGTGCCAGCAGTCCGGGGGGTCCTAATGAGCAGTTCTTC. Translation: CASSPGGPNEQFF.

This clonotype was detected ten times or more. The rearrangement links TRBV6-2 or TRBV6-3 to TRBJ1-2; no clear D gene. The V and J ends lost 2 bases and 4 bases respectively, with 8 bases between them. This CDR3 is built from 13 residues. Germline V CDR1 and CDR2: MNHEY, SVGEGT. CDR3 sequence: CASSYAEGYGYTF. The CDR3 DNA sequence: TGTGCCAGCAGTTACGCGGAGGGCTATGGCTACACCTTC.

This clonotype was seen repeatedly, ten times or more. V is TRBV7-2 and J is TRBJ2-2, with D tentatively TRBD1 (5 bases). V was shortened by 4 bases and J by 2 bases, with 17 bases between the two germline ends. CDR1 SGHTA and CDR2 FQGNSA come from the germline V gene. The CDR3 consists of 17 residues. This CDR3 is CASSYPTAHPNTGELFF. CDR3 bases: TGTGCCAGCAGCTATCCGACAGCCCACCCTAACACCGGGGAGCTGTTTTTT.

This clonotype is labeled as medium-sized. This chain connects TRBV28 to TRBJ1-3; a weak D match, TRBD1 (5 bases). The germline V and J ends were trimmed by 5 bases and 2 bases, with 19 bases remaining between them. The germline V gene has CDR1 MDHEN and CDR2 SYDVKM. The CDR3 is made up of 17 amino acids. Here the CDR3 reads CASSPRFYQGAGNTIYF. In DNA, the CDR3 is TGTGCCAGCAGTCCCCGCTTCTATCAAGGGGCTGGAAACACCATATATTTT.

The chain has TRBV5-4 and TRBJ2-1, with D perhaps TRBD2 (5 bases). The germline V and J ends were trimmed by 4 bases and 7 bases, with 12 bases remaining between them. The CDR3 consists of 13 residues. Germline values: CDR1 SGHNT, CDR2 YYREEE (reference sequence). The CDR3 reads CASSPWPGNEQFF. CDR3 bases: TGTGCCAGCAGCCCGTGGCCGGGGAATGAGCAGTTCTTC.

This chain connects TRBV27 to TRBJ1-2, with D perhaps matching TRBD1 (5 bases). CDR1 MNHEY and CDR2 SMNVEV come from the germline V gene (reference sequence). This CDR3 is 15 amino acids long. Trimming stripped 5 bases from V and 8 bases from J, with 21 bases between. The CDR3 sequence is CASSPLGQGSWGYTF. Written as DNA, the CDR3 is TGTGCCAGCAGTCCCCTAGGGCAGGGCAGTTGGGGCTACACCTTC.

The sample holds many counts of this clonotype. V gene TRBV7-2 combines with J gene TRBJ2-5; 11 bases agree with TRBD2. The germline CDR1 and CDR2 sequences are SGHTA and FQGNSA. CDR3 length: 14 residues. Unmatched junction bases numbered 2, after V lost 4 bases and J lost 4 bases. The CDR3 DNA sequence: TGTGCCAGCAGCTCCCTAGCGGGGGGAGAGACCCAGTACTTC. Its protein product is CASSSLAGGETQYF.

This clonotype has a count of ten or more. The rearrangement links TRBV12-3 or TRBV12-4 to TRBJ2-4; 9 nucleotides agree with TRBD1. J lost 8 bases, V lost 5 bases, and 7 bases had no gene match. CDR3 size: 14 residues. The CDR3 bases are TGTGCCAGCAGTGCGGGCCGGGACAGGGACATTCAGTACTTC. Amino acids: CASSAGRDRDIQYF.

The chain joins TRBV4-1 to TRBJ2-7; 7 nucleotides line up with TRBD1. The junction had 6 bases not matched to a gene; V was cut back by 4 bases and J by 6 bases. The CDR3 spans 13 residues. Germline lookup yields CDR1 MGHRA and CDR2 YSYEKL. The CDR3 DNA reads as TGCGCCAGCAGCCCGACAGGGCTGGGCGAGCAGTACGTC. Its translation is CASSPTGLGEQYV.

This clonotype has only one observation. This may be a read error: a much more frequent sequence differs by one nucleotide. CDR3 amino acids: CASSLFWWVGTDQETQYF. The CDR3 nucleotides are TGCGCCAGCAGCCTTTTTTGGTGGGTCGGGACAGATCAAGAGACCCAGTACTTC. V gene TRBV4-1 combines with J gene TRBJ2-5; TRBD1 matches at 7 bases. Germline trimming cut 4 bases from V and 2 bases from J; bases unmatched to any gene: 16. CDR3 length: 18 residues. Germline V gives CDR1 MGHRA, CDR2 YSYEKL.

This clonotype was seen at least ten times. J is TRBJ2-1 and V is TRBV10-2; weak D call: TRBD2 (7 bases). The germline gives CDR1 WSHSY, CDR2 SAAADI. This CDR3 spans 15 amino acids. The V and J ends lost 2 bases and 6 bases respectively, with 14 bases between them. The CDR3 DNA reads TGCGCCAGCAGTGAGAGTCTCGGGGGGCTCAATGAGCAGTTCTTC. Its protein product is CASSESLGGLNEQFF.

This clonotype was counted only a few times. The chain couples TRBV19 to TRBJ1-1; D unresolved. Germline V lookup: CDR1 LNHDA, CDR2 SQIVND (reference sequence). The V end lost 2 bases, the J end lost 0 bases, and 10 bases lay between the germline ends. The length of the CDR3 is 15 residues. The CDR3 reads CASSIMHTLNTEAFF. CDR3 bases: TGTGCCAGTAGTATAATGCACACCTTGAACACTGAAGCTTTCTTT. Drawing the rest from reference TRBV19 and TRBJ1-1, the complete variable domain is DGGITQSPKYLFRKEGQNVTLSCEQNLNHDAMYWYRQDPGQGLRLIYYSQIVNDFQKGDIAEGYSVSREKKESFPLTVTSAQKNPTAFYLCASSIMHTLNTEAFFGQGTRLTVV.

This clonotype was recorded at least ten times. V usage is TRBV18 and J usage is TRBJ2-3; D may be TRBD1 or TRBD2 (6 bases each). V lost 5 bases and J lost 11, with 17 bases in between. Germline V gene lookup returns CDR1 KGHSH and CDR2 LQKENI. CDR3 length: 13 residues. CDR3 in DNA: TGTGCCAGCTCAGAGAACGGGGGCCCGAGGCAGTATTTT. Amino acid sequence: CASSENGGPRQYF.